Sequencing of this T cell receptor (beta chain) was carried out in a study of shared clonotypes between healthy human individuals. Some clones are missing from TCRdb's copy, which holds only in-frame ones; the method was immunoSEQ multiplex PCR. The sample consists of 2 million to 2.5 million clones, nearly 97% of them appearing once. The J segment lost 5 bases and the V segment lost 6 bases, leaving 4 bases of the junction unmatched. CDR3 length: 15 residues. Germline values: CDR1 SNHLY, CDR2 FYNNEI. This TCR was sampled from a man younger than 35 in good health. Sequencing was done on a sample of naive CD4+ T cells sorted from blood. As to subset: CD45RA+ positively selected. This rearrangement joins TRBV2 to TRBJ1-6; 10 bases are shared with TRBD1. The CDR3 sequence: CASSRDRGHNSPLHF. The DNA of the CDR3 is TGTGCCAGCAGCCGGGACAGGGGACATAATTCACCCCTCCACTTT.